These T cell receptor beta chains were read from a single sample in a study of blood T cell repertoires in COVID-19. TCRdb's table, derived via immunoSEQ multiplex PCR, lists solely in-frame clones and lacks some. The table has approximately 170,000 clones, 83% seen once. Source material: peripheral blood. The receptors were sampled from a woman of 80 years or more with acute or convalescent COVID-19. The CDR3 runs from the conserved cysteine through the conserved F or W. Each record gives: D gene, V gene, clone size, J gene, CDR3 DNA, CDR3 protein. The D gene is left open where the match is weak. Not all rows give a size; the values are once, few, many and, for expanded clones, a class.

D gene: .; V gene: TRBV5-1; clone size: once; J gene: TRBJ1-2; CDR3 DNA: TGCGCCAGCTCCGAGACCGGGAACTATGGCTACACCTTC; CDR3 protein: CASSETGNYGYTF
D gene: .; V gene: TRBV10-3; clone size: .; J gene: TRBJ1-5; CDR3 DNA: TGTGCCATCAGTGAAGGGGTAACCCAGCCCCAGCATTTT; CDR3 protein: CAISEGVTQPQHF
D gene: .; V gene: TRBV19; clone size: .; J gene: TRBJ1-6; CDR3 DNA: TGTGCCAGTAGTGCCTCAGGGGCGGATAATTCACCCCTCCACTTT; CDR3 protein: CASSASGADNSPLHF
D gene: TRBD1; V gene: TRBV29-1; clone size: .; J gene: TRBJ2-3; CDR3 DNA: TGCAGCGCGGACAGGCCAAGCACAGATACGCAGTATTTT; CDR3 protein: CSADRPSTDTQYF
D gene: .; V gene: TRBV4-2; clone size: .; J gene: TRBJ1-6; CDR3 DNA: TGTGCCAGCAGCCAAGATTTGCGACTCGCTTATTCACCCCTCCACTTT; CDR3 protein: CASSQDLRLAYSPLHF
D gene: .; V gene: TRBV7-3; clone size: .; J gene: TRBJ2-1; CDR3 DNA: TGTGCCAGCAGCCCGCAGGGTGGTATCCCTATCGATGAGCAGTTCTTC; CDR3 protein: CASSPQGGIPIDEQFF
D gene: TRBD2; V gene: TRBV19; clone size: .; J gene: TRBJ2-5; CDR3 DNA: TGTGCCAGTAGTACTGGACTAGCGGGATCCTCAGAGACCCAGTACTTC; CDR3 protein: CASSTGLAGSSETQYF
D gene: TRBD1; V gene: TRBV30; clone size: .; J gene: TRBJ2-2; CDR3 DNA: TGTGCCCAGGGACAGGGTGCCGGGGAGCTGTTTTTT; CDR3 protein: CAQGQGAGELFF
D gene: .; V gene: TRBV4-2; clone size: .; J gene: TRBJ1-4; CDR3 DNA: TGTGCCAGCAGCCAAGGCTTGAACGAGGGTAATGAAAAACTGTTTTTT; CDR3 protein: CASSQGLNEGNEKLFF
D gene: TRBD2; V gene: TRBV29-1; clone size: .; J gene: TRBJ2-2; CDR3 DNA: TGCAGCGTTGACCCCGGGACTAGCGGTAACACCGGGGAGCTGTTTTTT; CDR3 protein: CSVDPGTSGNTGELFF
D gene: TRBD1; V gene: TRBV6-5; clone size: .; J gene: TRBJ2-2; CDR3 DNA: TGTGCCAGCACCGCGGACAGGGGCTACACCGGGGAGCTGTTTTTT; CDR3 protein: CASTADRGYTGELFF
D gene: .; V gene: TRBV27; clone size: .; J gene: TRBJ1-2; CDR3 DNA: TGTGCCAGCAGCACGGGGGTTAGCTATGGCTACACCTTC; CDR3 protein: CASSTGVSYGYTF
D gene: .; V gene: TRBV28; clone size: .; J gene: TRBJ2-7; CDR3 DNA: TGTGCCAGCAGTTCTCAAATCTCCGGGACACCTACTTTTCGGTACTTC; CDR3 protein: CASSSQISGTPTFRYF
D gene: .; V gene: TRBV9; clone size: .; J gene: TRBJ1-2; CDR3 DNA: TGTGCCAGCAGCCAGGCCCAAGACTACACCTTC; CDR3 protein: CASSQAQDYTF
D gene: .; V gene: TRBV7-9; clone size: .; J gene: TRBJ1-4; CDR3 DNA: TGTGCCAGCAGCATCGGGACAACTAATGAAAAACTGTTTTTT; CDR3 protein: CASSIGTTNEKLFF
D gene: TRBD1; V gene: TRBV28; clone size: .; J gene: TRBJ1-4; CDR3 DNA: TGTGCCAGCAGTTTCTCAGGACAGGGTAATGAAAAACTGTTTTTT; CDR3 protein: CASSFSGQGNEKLFF
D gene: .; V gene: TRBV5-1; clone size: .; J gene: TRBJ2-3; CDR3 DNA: TGCGCCAGCAGCACAGATGGGGACATATACACAGATACGCAGTATTTT; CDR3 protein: CASSTDGDIYTDTQYF
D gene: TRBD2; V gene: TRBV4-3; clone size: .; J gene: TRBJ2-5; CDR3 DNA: TGCGCCAGCAGCCGCGGGCACGGAGCGGGGGGGCAGGAGACCCAGTACTTC; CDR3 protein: CASSRGHGAGGQETQYF
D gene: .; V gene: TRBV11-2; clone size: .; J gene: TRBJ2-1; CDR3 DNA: TGTGCCAGCACACCTGGGCGTTCGAGCTCCTACAATGAGCAGTTCTTC; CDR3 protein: CASTPGRSSSYNEQFF
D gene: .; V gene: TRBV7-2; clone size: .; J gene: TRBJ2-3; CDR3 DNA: TGTGCCAGCAGGTTGGGGGCCCAAGATACGCAGTATTTT; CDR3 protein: CASRLGAQDTQYF
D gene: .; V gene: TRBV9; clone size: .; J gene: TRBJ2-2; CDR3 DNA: TGTGCCAGCAGCGTAGCGGGAACGAACACCGGGGAGCTGTTTTTT; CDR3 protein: CASSVAGTNTGELFF
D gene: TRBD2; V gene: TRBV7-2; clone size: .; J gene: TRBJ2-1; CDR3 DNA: TGTGCCAGCAGCCCGTCTAGCGGGAGAGTCAATGAGCAGTTCTTC; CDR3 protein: CASSPSSGRVNEQFF
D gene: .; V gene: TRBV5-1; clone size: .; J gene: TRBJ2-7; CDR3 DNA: TGCGCCAGCAGCGCGACAGATTTTGGGTACGAGCAGTACTTC; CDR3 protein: CASSATDFGYEQYF
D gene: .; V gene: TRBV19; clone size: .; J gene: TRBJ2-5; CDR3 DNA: TGTGCCAGTAGTATAGAGGTTCCCAGTAAGGAGACCCAGTACTTC; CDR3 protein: CASSIEVPSKETQYF
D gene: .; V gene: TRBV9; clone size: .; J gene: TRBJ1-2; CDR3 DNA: TGTGCCAGCAGCGTAGCTGCAGCGACTACTAACTATGGCTACACCTTC; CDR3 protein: CASSVAAATTNYGYTF
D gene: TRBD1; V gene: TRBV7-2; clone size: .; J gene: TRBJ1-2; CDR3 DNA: TGTGCCAGCAGACCCTCCCCAGGGGGGCACTATGGCTACACCTTC; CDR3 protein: CASRPSPGGHYGYTF
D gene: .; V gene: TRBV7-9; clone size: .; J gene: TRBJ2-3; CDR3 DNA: TGTGCCAGCAGCTTAGCGGCTGGGTCAGGGGAAGATACGCAGTATTTT; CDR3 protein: CASSLAAGSGEDTQYF
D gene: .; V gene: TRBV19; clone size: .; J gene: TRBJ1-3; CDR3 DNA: TGTGCCAGTAGTCTTGACAGCAACTCTGGAAACACCATATATTTT; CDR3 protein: CASSLDSNSGNTIYF
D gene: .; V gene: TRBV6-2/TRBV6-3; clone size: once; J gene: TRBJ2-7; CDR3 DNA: TGTGCCAGCAGTGTCCCTCCCGGGCAGGGAATCTACGAGCAGTACTTC; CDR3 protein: CASSVPPGQGIYEQYF
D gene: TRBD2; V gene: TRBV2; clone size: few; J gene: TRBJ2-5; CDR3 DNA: TGTGCCAGCAGTGAGGGACTAGGGGGTAACCAAGAGACCCAGTACTTC; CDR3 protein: CASSEGLGGNQETQYF
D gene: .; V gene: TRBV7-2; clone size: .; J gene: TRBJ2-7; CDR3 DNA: TGTGCCAGCAGCTTAGTTGGCAGGGGATTTAGTTTCTACGAGCAGTACTTC; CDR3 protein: CASSLVGRGFSFYEQYF
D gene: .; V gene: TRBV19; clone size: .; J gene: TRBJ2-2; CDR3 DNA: TGTGCCAGTAGGGGAGATCCGAACACCGGGGAGCTGTTTTTT; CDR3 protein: CASRGDPNTGELFF
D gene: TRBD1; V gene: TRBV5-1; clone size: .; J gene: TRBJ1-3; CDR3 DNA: TGCGCCAGTCAATCGGGACAGCTGGGGTCTGGAAACACCATATATTTT; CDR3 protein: CASQSGQLGSGNTIYF
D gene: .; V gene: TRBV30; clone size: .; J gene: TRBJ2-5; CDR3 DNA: TGTGCCTGGAGTCCCAAAGAGACCCAGTACTTC; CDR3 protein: CAWSPKETQYF
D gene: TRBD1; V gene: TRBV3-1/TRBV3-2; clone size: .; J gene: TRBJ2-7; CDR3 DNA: TGTGCCAGCAGCCGGGGGACAGGGCAATTGAGGGAGCAGTACTTC; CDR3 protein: CASSRGTGQLREQYF
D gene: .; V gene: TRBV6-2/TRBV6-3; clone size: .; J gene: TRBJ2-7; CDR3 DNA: TGTGCCAGCAGTTACGGGCGACAACCCTACGAGCAGTACTTC; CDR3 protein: CASSYGRQPYEQYF
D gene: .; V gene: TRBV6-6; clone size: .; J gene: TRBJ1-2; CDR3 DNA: TGTGCCAGCAGTACGGCGGGGGGCAACTATGGCTACACCTTC; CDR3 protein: CASSTAGGNYGYTF
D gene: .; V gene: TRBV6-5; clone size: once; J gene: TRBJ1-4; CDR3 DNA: TGTGCCAGCAGCAATATCGGTCCGGATGAAAAACTGTTTTTT; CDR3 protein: CASSNIGPDEKLFF
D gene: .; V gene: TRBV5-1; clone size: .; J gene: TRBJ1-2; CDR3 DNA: TGCGCCAGCAGCTTGGAACAGGGATTTCGTGGCTACACCTTC; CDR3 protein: CASSLEQGFRGYTF
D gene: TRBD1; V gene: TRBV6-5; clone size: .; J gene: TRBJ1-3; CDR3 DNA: TGTGCCACCGGGGCCACCTCAGGGGGCTATAACACCATATATTTT; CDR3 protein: CATGATSGGYNTIYF
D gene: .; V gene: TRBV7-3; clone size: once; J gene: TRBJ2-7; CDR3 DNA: TGTGCCAGCAGCGCGATCCCAGGCAACGAGCAGTACTTC; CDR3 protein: CASSAIPGNEQYF
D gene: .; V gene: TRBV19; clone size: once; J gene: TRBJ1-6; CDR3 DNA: TGTGCCAGTAGTCCCGCAACAGGGTTTGCCCTCCACTTT; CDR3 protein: CASSPATGFALHF